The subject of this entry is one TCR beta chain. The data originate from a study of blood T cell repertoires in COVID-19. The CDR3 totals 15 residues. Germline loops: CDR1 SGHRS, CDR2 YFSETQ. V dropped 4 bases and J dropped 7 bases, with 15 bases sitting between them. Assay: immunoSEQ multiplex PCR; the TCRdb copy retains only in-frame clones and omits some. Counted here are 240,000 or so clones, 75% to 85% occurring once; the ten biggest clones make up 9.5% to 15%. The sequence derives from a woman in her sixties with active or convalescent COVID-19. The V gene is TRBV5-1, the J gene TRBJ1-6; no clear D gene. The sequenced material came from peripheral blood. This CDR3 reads CASSPLEGGNSPLHF. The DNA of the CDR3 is TGCGCCAGCAGCCCCCTGGAGGGAGGAAATTCACCCCTCCACTTT.